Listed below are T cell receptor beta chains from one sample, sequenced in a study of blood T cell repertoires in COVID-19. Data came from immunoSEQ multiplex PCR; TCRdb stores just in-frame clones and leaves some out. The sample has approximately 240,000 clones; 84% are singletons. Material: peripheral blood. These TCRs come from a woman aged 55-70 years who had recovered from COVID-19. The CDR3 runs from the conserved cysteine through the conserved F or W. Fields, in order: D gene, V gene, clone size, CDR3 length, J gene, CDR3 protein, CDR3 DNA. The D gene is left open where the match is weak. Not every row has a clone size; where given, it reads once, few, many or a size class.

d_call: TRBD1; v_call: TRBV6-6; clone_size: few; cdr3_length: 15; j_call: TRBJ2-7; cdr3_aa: CASSFRDRVSYEQYF; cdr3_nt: TGTGCCAGCAGTTTCCGGGACAGGGTCTCCTACGAGCAGTACTTC
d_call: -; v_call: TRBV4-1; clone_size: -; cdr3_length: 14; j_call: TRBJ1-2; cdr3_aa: CASSPPTALYGYTF; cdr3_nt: TGCGCCAGCAGCCCTCCGACAGCGCTCTATGGCTACACCTTC
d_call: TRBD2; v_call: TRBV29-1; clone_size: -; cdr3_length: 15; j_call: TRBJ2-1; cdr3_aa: CSGTGASGGVQEQFF; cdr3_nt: TGCAGCGGGACTGGGGCTAGCGGGGGGGTTCAGGAGCAGTTCTTC
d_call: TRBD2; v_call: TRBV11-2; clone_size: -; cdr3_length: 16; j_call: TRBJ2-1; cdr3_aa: CASSPLAGGTYNEQFF; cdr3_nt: TGTGCCAGCAGCCCCCTTGCGGGGGGCACGTACAATGAGCAGTTCTTC
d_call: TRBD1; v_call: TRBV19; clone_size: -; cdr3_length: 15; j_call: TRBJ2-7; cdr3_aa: CASSAPRGQRYEQYF; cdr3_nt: TGTGCCAGTAGTGCACCCCGGGGACAGCGCTACGAGCAGTACTTC
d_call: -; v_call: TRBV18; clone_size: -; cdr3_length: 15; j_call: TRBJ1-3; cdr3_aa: CASSPAQGSGNTIYF; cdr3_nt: TGTGCCAGCTCACCTGCACAGGGTTCTGGAAACACCATATATTTT
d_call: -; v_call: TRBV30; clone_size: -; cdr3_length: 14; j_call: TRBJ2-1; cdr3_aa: CAWSVQTSGSSWFF; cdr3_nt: TGTGCCTGGAGTGTACAAACGTCTGGGTCTAGTTGGTTCTTC
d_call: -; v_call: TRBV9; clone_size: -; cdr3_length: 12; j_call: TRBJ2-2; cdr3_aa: CASSTSPGELFF; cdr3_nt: TGTGCCAGCAGCACTTCTCCCGGGGAGCTGTTTTTT
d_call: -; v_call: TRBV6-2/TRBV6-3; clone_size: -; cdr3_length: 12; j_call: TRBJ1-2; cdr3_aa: CASSDREYGYTF; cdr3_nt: TGTGCCAGCAGCGACAGAGAATATGGCTACACCTTC
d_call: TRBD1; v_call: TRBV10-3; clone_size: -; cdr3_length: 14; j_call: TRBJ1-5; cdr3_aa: CAISPKGAGQPQHF; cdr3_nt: TGTGCCATCAGCCCGAAGGGGGCGGGACAGCCCCAGCATTTT
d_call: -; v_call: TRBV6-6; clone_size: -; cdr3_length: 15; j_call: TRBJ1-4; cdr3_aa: CASKPPGVANEKLFF; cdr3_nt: TGTGCCAGCAAACCACCGGGGGTGGCTAATGAAAAACTGTTTTTT
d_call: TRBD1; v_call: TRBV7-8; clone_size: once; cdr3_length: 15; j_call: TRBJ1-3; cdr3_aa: CASSLGRGMGNTIYF; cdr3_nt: TGTGCCAGCAGCTTAGGCAGGGGGATGGGAAACACCATATATTTT
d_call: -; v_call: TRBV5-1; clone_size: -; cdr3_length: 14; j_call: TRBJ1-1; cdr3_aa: CASSLDAGPTEAFF; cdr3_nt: TGCGCCAGCAGCTTGGATGCGGGACCCACTGAAGCTTTCTTT
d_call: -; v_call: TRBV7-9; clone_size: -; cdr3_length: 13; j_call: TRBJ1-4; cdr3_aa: CASSRQNDEKLFF; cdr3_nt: TGTGCCAGCAGCCGACAGAACGATGAAAAACTGTTTTTT
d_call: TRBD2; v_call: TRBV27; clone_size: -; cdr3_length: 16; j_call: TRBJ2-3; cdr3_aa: CASSLYSGGAADTQYF; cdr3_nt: TGTGCCAGCAGTTTATATAGCGGGGGCGCAGCAGATACGCAGTATTTT
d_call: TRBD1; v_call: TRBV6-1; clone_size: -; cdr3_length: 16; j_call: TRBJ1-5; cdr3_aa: CASSDTGGQGRQPQHF; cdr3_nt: TGTGCCAGCAGTGATACGGGGGGACAGGGGAGACAGCCCCAGCATTTT
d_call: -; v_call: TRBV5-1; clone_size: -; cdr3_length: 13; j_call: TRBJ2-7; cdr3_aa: CASSRDGSYEQYF; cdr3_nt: TGCGCCAGCAGTAGAGACGGGTCCTACGAGCAGTACTTC
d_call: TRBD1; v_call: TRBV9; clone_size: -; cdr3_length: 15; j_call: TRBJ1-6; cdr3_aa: CASSKGTGDNSPLHF; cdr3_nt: TGTGCCAGCAGCAAAGGGACAGGGGATAATTCACCCCTCCACTTT
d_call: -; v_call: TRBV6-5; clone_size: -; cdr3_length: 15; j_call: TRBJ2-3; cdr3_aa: CASSYSMQETDTQYF; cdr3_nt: TGTGCCAGCAGTTATTCCATGCAAGAGACAGATACGCAGTATTTT
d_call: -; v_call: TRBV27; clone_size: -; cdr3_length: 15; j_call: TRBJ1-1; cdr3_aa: CASSSQGFGNTEAFF; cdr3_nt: TGTGCCAGCAGTTCACAGGGTTTCGGGAACACTGAAGCTTTCTTT
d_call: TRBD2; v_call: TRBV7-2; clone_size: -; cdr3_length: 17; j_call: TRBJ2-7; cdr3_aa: CASSLALSAGDSYEQYF; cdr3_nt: TGTGCCAGCAGCTTAGCGCTTAGTGCGGGGGACTCCTACGAGCAGTACTTC
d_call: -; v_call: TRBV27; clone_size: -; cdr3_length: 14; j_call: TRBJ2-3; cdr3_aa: CASSFNWDSDTQYF; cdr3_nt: TGTGCCAGCAGTTTTAATTGGGACTCCGATACGCAGTATTTT
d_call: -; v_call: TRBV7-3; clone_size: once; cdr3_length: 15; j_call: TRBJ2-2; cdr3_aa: CASSVTPANTGELFF; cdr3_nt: TGTGCCAGCAGTGTGACACCCGCGAACACCGGGGAGCTGTTTTTT
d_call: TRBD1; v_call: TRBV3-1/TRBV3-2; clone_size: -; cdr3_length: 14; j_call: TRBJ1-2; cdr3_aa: CASSHRQGNYGYTF; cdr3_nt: TGTGCCAGCAGCCACCGACAGGGGAACTATGGCTACACCTTC
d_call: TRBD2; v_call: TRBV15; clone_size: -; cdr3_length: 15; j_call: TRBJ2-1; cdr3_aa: CATSWSGEPYNEQFF; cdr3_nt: TGTGCCACCAGTTGGAGCGGGGAACCTTACAATGAGCAGTTCTTC
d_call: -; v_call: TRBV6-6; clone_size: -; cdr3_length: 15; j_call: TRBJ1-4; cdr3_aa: CASSYGAGASEKLFF; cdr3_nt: TGTGCCAGCAGTTATGGCGCGGGCGCAAGTGAAAAACTGTTTTTT
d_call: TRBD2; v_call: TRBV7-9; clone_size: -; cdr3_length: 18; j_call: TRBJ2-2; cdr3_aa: CASSAGPGSSGLTGELFF; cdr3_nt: TGTGCCAGCAGCGCGGGACCCGGTTCTAGCGGGCTTACCGGGGAGCTGTTTTTT
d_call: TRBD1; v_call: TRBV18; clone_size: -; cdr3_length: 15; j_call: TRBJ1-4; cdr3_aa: CASSPSGQRSEKLFF; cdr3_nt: TGTGCCAGCTCACCCTCGGGACAGAGGAGTGAAAAACTGTTTTTT
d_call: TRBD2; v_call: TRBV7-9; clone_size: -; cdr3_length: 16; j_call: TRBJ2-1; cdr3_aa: CASSPPLGGALNEQFF; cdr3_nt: TGTGCCAGCAGCCCCCCTCTCGGGGGGGCTCTCAATGAGCAGTTCTTC
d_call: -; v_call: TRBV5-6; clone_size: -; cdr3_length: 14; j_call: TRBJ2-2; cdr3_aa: CASSFPGGYGELFF; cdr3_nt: TGTGCCAGCAGCTTTCCTGGAGGGTACGGGGAGCTGTTTTTT
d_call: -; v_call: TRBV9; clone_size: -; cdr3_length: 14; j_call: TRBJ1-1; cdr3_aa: CASSATGRDTEAFF; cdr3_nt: TGTGCCAGCAGCGCTACAGGGAGGGACACTGAAGCTTTCTTT
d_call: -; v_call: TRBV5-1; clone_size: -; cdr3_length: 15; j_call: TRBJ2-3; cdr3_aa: CASSLASGGGDTQYF; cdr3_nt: TGCGCCAGCAGCTTGGCCTCGGGTGGTGGGGATACGCAGTATTTT
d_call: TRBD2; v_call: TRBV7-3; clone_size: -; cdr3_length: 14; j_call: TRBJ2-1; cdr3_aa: CASSAAGGLDEQFF; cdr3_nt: TGTGCCAGCAGCGCGGCGGGGGGGCTGGATGAGCAGTTCTTC
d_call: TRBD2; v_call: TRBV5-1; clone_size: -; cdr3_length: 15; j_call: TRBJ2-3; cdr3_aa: CASSLAGGPTDTQYF; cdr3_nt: TGCGCCAGCAGCTTAGCGGGGGGGCCGACAGATACGCAGTATTTT
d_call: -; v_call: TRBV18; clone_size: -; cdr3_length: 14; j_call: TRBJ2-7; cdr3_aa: CASSPGQLYYEQYF; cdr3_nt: TGTGCCAGCTCACCCGGACAGCTGTACTACGAGCAGTACTTC
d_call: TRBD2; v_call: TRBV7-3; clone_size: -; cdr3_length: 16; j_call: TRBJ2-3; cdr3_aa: CASTLGTSGGTDTQYF; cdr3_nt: TGTGCCAGCACCCTTGGGACTAGCGGGGGCACAGATACGCAGTATTTT
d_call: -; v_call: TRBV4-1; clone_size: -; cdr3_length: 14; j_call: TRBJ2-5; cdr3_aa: CASSQDRGFETQYF; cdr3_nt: TGCGCCAGCAGCCAAGATAGGGGTTTCGAGACCCAGTACTTC
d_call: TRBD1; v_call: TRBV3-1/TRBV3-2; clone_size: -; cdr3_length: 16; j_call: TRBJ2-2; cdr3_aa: CASSRTGGSNTGELFF; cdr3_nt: TGTGCCAGCAGCCGGACAGGGGGTTCGAACACCGGGGAGCTGTTTTTT
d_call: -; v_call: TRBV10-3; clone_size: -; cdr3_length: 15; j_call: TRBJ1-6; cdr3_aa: CAISAGQLYNSPLHF; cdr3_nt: TGTGCCATCAGTGCTGGACAGCTCTATAATTCACCCCTCCACTTT
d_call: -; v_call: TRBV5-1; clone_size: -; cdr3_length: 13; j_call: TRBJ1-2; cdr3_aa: CASSIGQHYGYTF; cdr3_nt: TGCGCCAGCAGTATTGGACAGCACTATGGCTACACCTTC
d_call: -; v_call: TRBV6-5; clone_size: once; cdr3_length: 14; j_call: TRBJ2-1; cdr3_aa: CASSRDRSYNEQFF; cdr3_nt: TGTGCCAGCAGTCGCGACAGGTCCTACAATGAGCAGTTCTTC
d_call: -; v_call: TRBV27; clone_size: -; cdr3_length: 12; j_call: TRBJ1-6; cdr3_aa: CASSARDSPLHF; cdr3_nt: TGTGCCAGCAGTGCGCGGGATTCACCCCTCCACTTT
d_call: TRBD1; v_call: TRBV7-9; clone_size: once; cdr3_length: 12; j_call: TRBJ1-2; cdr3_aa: CASSSPTGWYTF; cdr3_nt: TGTGCCAGCAGCTCGCCGACAGGGTGGTACACCTTC
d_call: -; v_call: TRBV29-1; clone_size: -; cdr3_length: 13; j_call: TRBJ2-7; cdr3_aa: CSAVDRSSYEQYF; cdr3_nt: TGCAGCGCCGTTGACAGGAGCTCCTACGAGCAGTACTTC
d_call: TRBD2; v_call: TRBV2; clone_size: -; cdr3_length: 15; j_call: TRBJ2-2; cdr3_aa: CASRTGTSITGELFF; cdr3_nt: TGTGCCAGCAGAACCGGGACTAGCATCACCGGGGAGCTGTTTTTT
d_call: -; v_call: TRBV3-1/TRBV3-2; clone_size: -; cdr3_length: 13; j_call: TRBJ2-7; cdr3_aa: CASRTDCIYEQYF; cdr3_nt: TGTGCCAGCAGGACGGACTGTATCTACGAGCAGTACTTC
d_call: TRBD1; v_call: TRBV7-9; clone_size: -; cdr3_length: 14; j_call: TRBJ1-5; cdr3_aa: CASSLGQGDQPQHF; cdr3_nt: TGTGCCAGCAGCTTAGGACAGGGAGATCAGCCCCAGCATTTT
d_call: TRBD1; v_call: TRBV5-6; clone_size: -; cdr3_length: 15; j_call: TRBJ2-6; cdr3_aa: CASSSGGPGANVLTF; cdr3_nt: TGTGCCAGCAGCTCAGGGGGCCCTGGGGCCAACGTCCTGACTTTC
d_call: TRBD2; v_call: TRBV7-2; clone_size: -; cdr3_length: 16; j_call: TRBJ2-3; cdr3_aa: CASSLGSAGGADTQYF; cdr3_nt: TGTGCCAGCAGCTTAGGATCGGCGGGGGGGGCGGATACGCAGTATTTT
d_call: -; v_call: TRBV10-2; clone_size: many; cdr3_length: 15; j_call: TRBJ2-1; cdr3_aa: CASRLWPSSYNEQFF; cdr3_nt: TGCGCCAGCCGCCTTTGGCCAAGCTCCTACAATGAGCAGTTCTTC
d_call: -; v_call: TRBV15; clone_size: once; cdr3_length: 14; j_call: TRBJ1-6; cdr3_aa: CATSRGRGDSPLHF; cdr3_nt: TGTGCCACCAGCAGAGGAAGGGGTGATTCACCCCTCCACTTT
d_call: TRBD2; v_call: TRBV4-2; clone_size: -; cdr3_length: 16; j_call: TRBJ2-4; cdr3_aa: CASSQEAGRNKNIQYF; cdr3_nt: TGTGCCAGCAGCCAAGAAGCGGGGCGGAACAAAAACATTCAGTACTTC
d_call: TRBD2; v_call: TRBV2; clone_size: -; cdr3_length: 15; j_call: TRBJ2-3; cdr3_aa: CASSPSGALTDTQYF; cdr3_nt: TGTGCCAGCAGTCCTAGCGGGGCCCTCACAGATACGCAGTATTTT
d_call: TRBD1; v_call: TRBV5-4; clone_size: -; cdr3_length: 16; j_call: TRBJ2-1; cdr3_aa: CASSLDRGRPYNEQFF; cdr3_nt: TGTGCCAGCAGCTTGGACAGGGGGAGGCCCTACAATGAGCAGTTCTTC
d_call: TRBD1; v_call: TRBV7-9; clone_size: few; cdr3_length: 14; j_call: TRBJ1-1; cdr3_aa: CASSWGQRRTEAFF; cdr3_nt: TGTGCCAGCAGCTGGGGACAGAGGCGCACTGAAGCTTTCTTT
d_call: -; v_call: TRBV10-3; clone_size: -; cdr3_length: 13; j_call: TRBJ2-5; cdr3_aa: CAIRTGAQETQYF; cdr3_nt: TGTGCCATACGAACAGGAGCCCAAGAGACCCAGTACTTC
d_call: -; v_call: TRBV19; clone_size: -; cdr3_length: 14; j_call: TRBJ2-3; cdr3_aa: CASSIVRAADTQYF; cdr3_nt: TGTGCCAGTAGTATCGTCAGGGCGGCAGATACGCAGTATTTT